Below, one T cell receptor beta chain is given with its context. V lost 2 bases, J lost 0 bases, and 5 bases lay in between. Germline V gene data show CDR1 as SQVTM and CDR2 as ANQGSEA. This CDR3 has 13 residues. The data stem from a study of CD8 T cells in ankylosing spondylitis. A single record per CDR3 protein comes from TCRdb applying MiXCR to the 5' RACE reads. Among hundreds of thousands of distinct CDR3 sequences listed, roughly 24% were seen once. The source is a male donor with ankylosing spondylitis or in good health (not recorded which). The V call is TRBV29-1, the J call TRBJ1-3; D is uncertain. Sequenced input: blood, either unsorted or a sorted T cell fraction (not recorded which). CDR3 residues: CSVETHSGNTIYF. Written as DNA, the CDR3 is TGCAGCGTTGAAACGCACTCTGGAAACACCATATATTTT.